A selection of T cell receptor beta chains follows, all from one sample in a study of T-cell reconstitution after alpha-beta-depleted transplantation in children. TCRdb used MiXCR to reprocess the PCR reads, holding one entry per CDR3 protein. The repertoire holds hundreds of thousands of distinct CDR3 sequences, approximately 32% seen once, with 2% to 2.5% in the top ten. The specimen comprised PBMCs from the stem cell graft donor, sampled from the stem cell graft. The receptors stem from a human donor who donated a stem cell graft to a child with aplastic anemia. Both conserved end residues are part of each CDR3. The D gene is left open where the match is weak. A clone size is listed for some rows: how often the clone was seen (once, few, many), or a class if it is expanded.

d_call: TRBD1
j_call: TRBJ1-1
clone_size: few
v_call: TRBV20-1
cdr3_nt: TGCAGTGCTAGAGATAACAGGGGATGGACTGAAGCTTTCTTT
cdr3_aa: CSARDNRGWTEAFF

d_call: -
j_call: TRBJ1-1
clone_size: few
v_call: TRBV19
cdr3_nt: TGTGCCAGTAGTTGGCAGGTAGAAGGCACTGAAGCTTTCTTT
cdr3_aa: CASSWQVEGTEAFF

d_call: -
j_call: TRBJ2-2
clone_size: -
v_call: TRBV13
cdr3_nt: TGTGCCAGCAGCTTAGTGGCTAACGGGGAGCTGTTTTTT
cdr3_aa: CASSLVANGELFF

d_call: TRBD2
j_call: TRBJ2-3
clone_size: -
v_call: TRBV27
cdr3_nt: TGTGCCAGCAGCTACGGGAGGGCCCTAAGAGGGCCACACACAGATACGCAGTATTTT
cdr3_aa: CASSYGRALRGPHTDTQYF

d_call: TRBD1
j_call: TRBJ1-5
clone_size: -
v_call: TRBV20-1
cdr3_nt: TGCAGTGCCTGGACAGGATCTCATCAGCCCCAGCATTTT
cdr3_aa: CSAWTGSHQPQHF

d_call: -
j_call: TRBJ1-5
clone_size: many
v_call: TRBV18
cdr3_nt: TGTGCCAGCAGTCCGGGACTGAGCAATCAGCCCCAGCATTTT
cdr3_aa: CASSPGLSNQPQHF

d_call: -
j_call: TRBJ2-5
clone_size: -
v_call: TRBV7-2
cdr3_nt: TGTGCCAGCAGCTTCCGGAGGGACGGCGAGACCCAGTACTTC
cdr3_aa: CASSFRRDGETQYF

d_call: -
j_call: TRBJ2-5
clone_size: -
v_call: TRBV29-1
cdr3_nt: TGCAGCGTTGACCTTGGGGCCCAAGAGACCCAGTACTTC
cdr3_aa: CSVDLGAQETQYF

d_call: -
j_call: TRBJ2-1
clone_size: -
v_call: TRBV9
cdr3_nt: TGTGCCAGCAGCGCCGAGGGACTCCCTTACAATGAGCAGTTCTTC
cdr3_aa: CASSAEGLPYNEQFF

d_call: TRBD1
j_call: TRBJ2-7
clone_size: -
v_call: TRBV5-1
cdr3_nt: TGCGCCAGCAGCTTGGATCCTGGACAGGGGAGCTCCTACGAGCAGTACTTC
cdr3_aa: CASSLDPGQGSSYEQYF

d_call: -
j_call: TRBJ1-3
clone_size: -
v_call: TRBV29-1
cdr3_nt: TGCAGCGTTGTGGAGATTGATGGAAACACCATATATTTT
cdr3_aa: CSVVEIDGNTIYF

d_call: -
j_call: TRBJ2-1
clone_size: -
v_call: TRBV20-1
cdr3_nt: TGCAGTGCTACTAGAAGGGGCAATGAGCAGTTCTTC
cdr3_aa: CSATRRGNEQFF

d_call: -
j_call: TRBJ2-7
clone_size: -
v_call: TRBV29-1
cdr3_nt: TGCAGCGTTGCCCCAGGAGCCTACGAGCAGTACTTC
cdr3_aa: CSVAPGAYEQYF

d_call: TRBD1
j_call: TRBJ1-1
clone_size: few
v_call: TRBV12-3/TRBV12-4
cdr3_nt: TGTGCCAGCAGAAAGCTATTCCAGGGACAGGGAAGGAACACTGAAGCTTTCTTT
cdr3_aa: CASRKLFQGQGRNTEAFF

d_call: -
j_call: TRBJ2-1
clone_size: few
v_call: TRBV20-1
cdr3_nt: TGCAGTGCGTCGGAGGGACTCTACAATGAGCAGTTCTTC
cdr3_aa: CSASEGLYNEQFF

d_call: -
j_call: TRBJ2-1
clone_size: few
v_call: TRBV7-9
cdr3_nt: TGTGCCAGCAGCTTAGTTCAGAACGAGCAGTTCTTC
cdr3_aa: CASSLVQNEQFF

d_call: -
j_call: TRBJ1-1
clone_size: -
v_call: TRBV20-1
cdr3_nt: TGCAGTGCTAGAGATGGGCACACTGAAGCTTTCTTT
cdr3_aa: CSARDGHTEAFF

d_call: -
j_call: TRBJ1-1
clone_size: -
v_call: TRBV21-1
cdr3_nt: TGTGCCAGCAGCAACAGGGGGACCAGGGGAGGGTACACTGAAGCTTTCTTT
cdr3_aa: CASSNRGTRGGYTEAFF

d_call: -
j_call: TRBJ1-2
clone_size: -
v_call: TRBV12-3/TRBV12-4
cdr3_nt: TGTGCCAGCAGTTTCAATCGCTCCCCCTATGGCTACACCTTC
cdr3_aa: CASSFNRSPYGYTF

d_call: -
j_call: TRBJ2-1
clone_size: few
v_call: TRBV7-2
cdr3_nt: TGTGCCAGCAGCGCGCAACGGGGGCTCTCGTACAATGAGCAGTTCTTC
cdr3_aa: CASSAQRGLSYNEQFF

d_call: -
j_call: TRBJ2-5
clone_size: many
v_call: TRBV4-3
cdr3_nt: TGCGCCAGCAGCCAAACGGCTCCTCTGGAAGAGACCCAGTACTTC
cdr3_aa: CASSQTAPLEETQYF

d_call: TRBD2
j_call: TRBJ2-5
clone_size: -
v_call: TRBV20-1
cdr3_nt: TGCAGTGCTAGAGATCGGACTAGCGGGCAAGAGACCCAGTACTTC
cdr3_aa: CSARDRTSGQETQYF

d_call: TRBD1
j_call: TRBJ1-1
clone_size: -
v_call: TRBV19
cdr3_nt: TGTGCCAGTAGTGCCTACGCCGGGACAGAAAACACTGAAGCTTTCTTT
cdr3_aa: CASSAYAGTENTEAFF

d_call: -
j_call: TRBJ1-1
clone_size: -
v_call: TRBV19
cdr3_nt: TGTGCCAGTATTCTGCGGGACGGTGAAGCTTTCTTT
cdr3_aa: CASILRDGEAFF

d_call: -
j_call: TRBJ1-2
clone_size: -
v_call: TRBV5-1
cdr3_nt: TGCGCCAGCAGCTTGGTCAGCAACTATGGCTACACCTTC
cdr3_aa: CASSLVSNYGYTF

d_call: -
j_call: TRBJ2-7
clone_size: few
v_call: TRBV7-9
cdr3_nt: TGTGCCAGCAGTTCTGACAGGTCTATATACTCCTACGAGCAGTACTTC
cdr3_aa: CASSSDRSIYSYEQYF

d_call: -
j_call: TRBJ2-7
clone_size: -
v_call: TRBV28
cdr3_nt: TGTGCCGCACAAGGGATCTACGAGCAGTACTTC
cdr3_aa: CAAQGIYEQYF

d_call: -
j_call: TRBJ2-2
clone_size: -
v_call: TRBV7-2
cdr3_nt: TGTGCCAGCAGCTTCACCCGACGGGCGGGCACCGGGGAGCTGTTTTTT
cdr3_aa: CASSFTRRAGTGELFF

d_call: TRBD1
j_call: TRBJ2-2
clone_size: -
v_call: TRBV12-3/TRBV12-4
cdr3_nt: TGTGCCAGCAGTCCGGACAGGGGGGGCACCTGGGAGCTGTTTTTT
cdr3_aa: CASSPDRGGTWELFF

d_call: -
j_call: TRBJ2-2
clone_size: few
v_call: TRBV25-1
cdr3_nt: TGTGCCAGCAGTGAATACGAGGACAGCCGCACCGGGGAGCTGTTTTTT
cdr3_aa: CASSEYEDSRTGELFF

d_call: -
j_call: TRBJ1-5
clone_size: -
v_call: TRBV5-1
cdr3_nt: TGCGCCAGCAGCTTGGAAGGAGGGGGGCAGCCCGAGCATTTT
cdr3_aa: CASSLEGGGQPEHF